This T cell receptor beta chain was identified during a study of shared clonotypes between healthy human individuals. For the study at large: CD4 naive cells filled three plates per donor, CD4 memory three, CD8 naive two and CD8 memory one.

The method was immunoSEQ multiplex PCR; TCRdb's version includes in-frame clones alone and lacks a portion of them. The sample contains some 2.4 million clones, approximately 93% of which appear only once. From CD4+ cells came CD45RA+ naive and CD45RA-negative memory subsets. CDR3 size: 16 residues. Between the trimmed V and J ends, which lost 2 bases and 3 bases, there was a span of 16 bases. Looked up from germline, CDR1 is MNHEY and CDR2 is SMNVEV (reference sequence). Source material: naive CD4+ T cells from PBMCs. Stated subset: CD45RA+ positively selected. The chain couples TRBV27 to TRBJ1-1; D might be TRBD1 (6 bases). This receptor was taken from a man younger than 30 in good health. Some clones in this sample may be carry-over from other donors' samples. The CDR3 bases are TGTGCCAGCAGTTTAGGTCAATCGACAGGAGACACTGAAGCTTTCTTT. Amino acids: CASSLGQSTGDTEAFF.